Shown below are 8 T cell receptor beta chains from a single sample sequenced in a study of blood T cell repertoires in COVID-19. Clones were read by immunoSEQ multiplex PCR, and TCRdb kept only the in-frame ones, dropping some. This repertoire shows around 150,000 clones, approximately 79% found once; its top ten account for 6.5% to 9%. Source material: peripheral blood. Receptors originate from a middle-aged woman with COVID-19, enrolled during active disease.

This chain uses TRBV6-4 with TRBJ2-3; possible D gene TRBD1, 6 bases. The CDR3 length is 14 residues. Germline CDR1 and CDR2: MRHNA and SNTAGT. V dropped 2 bases and J dropped 2 bases, with 8 bases sitting between them. CDR3 amino acids: CASSDRDNTDTQYF. CDR3 nucleotide sequence: TGTGCCAGCAGTGACCGGGACAACACAGATACGCAGTATTTT.

The CDR3 here is CASSFAGGNQPQHF. DNA of the CDR3: TGTGCCAGCAGCTTCGCAGGGGGCAATCAGCCCCAGCATTTT. The chain links TRBV11-2 to TRBJ1-5; D is possibly TRBD1 (6 bases). Germline values: CDR1 SGHAT, CDR2 FQNNGV. The CDR3 is made up of 14 amino acids. The ends were cut back, 3 bases at V and 2 bases at J, with 8 bases in the middle.

The J gene is TRBJ1-4, the V gene TRBV6-1; D perhaps matches TRBD1 (5 bases). This CDR3 has 14 residues. The germline V gene encodes CDR1 MNHNS and CDR2 SASEGT. The germline V and J ends were trimmed by 1 base and 7 bases, with 10 bases remaining between them. In nucleotides, the CDR3 is TGTGCCAGCAGTGAAGTAGGGGTGGGTGAAAAACTGTTTTTT. This codes for CASSEVGVGEKLFF.

The chain couples TRBV29-1 to TRBJ2-1; TRBD2 agrees at 9 bases. The CDR3 is 15 amino acids. The junction had 9 bases not matched to a gene; V was cut back by 2 bases and J by 7 bases. The germline V gene encodes CDR1 SQVTM and CDR2 ANQGSEA. This CDR3 is CSVELASGAWNEQFF. As DNA, the CDR3 is TGCAGCGTTGAATTGGCTAGCGGGGCCTGGAATGAGCAGTTCTTC.

This clone was picked up one time. The rearrangement uses TRBV15 and TRBJ1-4; D may be TRBD1 (6 bases). There are 15 residues in the CDR3. Germline CDR1 is LNHNV and CDR2 is YYDKDF (reference sequence). Between the trimmed V and J ends, which lost 5 bases and 7 bases, there was a span of 17 bases. The CDR3 loop is CATSPLQGKGEKLFF. The CDR3 DNA reads TGTGCCACCAGCCCCCTCCAGGGGAAGGGTGAAAAACTGTTTTTT. Using reference TRBV15 and TRBJ1-4 for the parts outside the CDR3, the full variable domain is DAMVIQNPRYQVTQFGKPVTLSCSQTLNHNVMYWYQQKSSQAPKLLFHYYDKDFNNEADTPDNFQSRRPNTSFCFLDIRSPGLGDTAMYLCATSPLQGKGEKLFFGSGTQLSVL.

The chain couples TRBV5-4 to TRBJ1-1, with a possible D match to TRBD1 (6 bases). CDR1 and CDR2 from the germline V gene are SGHNT and YYREEE (reference sequence). V shed 7 bases and J shed 0 bases, with 13 bases lying between them. This CDR3 contains 14 residues. The CDR3 sequence is CASAPGDMNTEAFF. CDR3 nucleotides: TGTGCCAGCGCCCCCGGGGACATGAACACTGAAGCTTTCTTT.

Regarding this clone: Germline and junction disagree at one end, which may indicate a read error. The CDR3 coding sequence is TGTGCTAGCAGCCCAAGAGTGGGGCTCGAGCAGTACTTC. Amino acids: CASSPRVGLEQYF. This rearrangement joins TRBV7-7 to TRBJ2-7; D may be TRBD1 (5 bases). The CDR3 sequence is 13 residues long. Germline CDR1 SSHAT, CDR2 FNYEAQ (reference sequence).

This chain joins TRBV28 and TRBJ1-6; possibly TRBD1 for D (6 bases). The V end lost 4 bases, the J end lost 10 bases, and 23 bases lay between the germline ends. Germline V CDR1 and CDR2: MDHEN, SYDVKM. The CDR3 extends over 17 amino acids. The CDR3: CASSSRDTGNGWSPLHF. The CDR3 nucleotides are TGTGCCAGCAGTTCCCGGGACACGGGGAACGGGTGGTCACCCCTCCACTTT.